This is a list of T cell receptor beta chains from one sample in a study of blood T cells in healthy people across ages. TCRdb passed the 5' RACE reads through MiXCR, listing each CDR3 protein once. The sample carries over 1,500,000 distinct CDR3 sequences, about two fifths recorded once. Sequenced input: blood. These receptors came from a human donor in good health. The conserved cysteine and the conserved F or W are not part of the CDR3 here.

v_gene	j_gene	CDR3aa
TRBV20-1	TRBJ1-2	SAREDMTYGYT
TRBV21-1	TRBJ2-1	ASSATGDIETYNEQF
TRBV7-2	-	ASSPRGLAQGLDEQY
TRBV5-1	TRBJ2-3	ASSTGLAGVPADTQY
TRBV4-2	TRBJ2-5	ASSRGTVQETQY
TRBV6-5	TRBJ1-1	ASSRLNTEAF
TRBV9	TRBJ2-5	ASSPTGTSSQETQY
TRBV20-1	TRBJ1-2	SARDYQVDYGYT
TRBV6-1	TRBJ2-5	ASDGGWETQY
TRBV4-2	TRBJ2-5	ASSQVGQGSETQY
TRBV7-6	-	TSSPTRTGVYEQY
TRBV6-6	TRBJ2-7	ASSYLIRDRGEEQY
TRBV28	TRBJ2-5	AIQTGLGGETQY
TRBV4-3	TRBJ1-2	ASSQVGGTYGYT
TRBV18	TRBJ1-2	ASSPPSTGDGYT
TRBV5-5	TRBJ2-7	ASSLGAIISYEQY
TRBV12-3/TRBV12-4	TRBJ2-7	ASSFGPTPFYEQY
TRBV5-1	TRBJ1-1	ASSLDVRGEAF
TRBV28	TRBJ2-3	ASSGRQEARTSTDTQY
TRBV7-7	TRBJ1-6	ASSLVFGRNSPLH
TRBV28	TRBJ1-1	ASPSIGVNTEAF
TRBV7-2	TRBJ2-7	ASSLSRGGHYEQY
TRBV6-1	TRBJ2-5	ASSASVDPQETQY
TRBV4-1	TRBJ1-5	ASSQGPWSVNQPQH
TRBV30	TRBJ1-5	AWSVQGYSNQPQH
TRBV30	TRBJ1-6	AWSEGGFNSPLH
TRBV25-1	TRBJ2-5	ASSEGQAGETQY
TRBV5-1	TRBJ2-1	ASSLPGGGGYNEQF
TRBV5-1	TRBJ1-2	ASSWEGTGYT
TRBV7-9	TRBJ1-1	ASSLVPGSGTEAF
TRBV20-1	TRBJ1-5	SASPGGRNSNQPQH
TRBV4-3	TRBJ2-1	ASSQDSAGGPGEQF
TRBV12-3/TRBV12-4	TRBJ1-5	ASSLFRGNQPQH
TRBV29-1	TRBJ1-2	SVARDRDHT
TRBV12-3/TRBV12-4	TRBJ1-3	ASSFITTGNTIY